The next 10 T cell receptor beta chains were all read from a single sample in a study of human T cells and chemical hapten exposure. TCRdb re-called the RACE reads through MiXCR, storing one row per CDR3 protein. Among 95,000 or so distinct CDR3 sequences, approximately 10% were seen once, and the ten largest hold 3.2%. Stated time point: patch test 2, 6 weeks after DPC sensitization. Specified treatment: therapeutic diphenylcyclopropenone sensitization with weekly scalp DPC. This specimen was whole blood, taken in connection with sensitization to the hapten diphenylcyclopropenone (DPC). The source is a woman aged 40 to 49 with alopecia areata. Some clones in this sample may be carry-over from other donors' samples.

The chain couples TRBV4-3 to TRBJ2-3; D unresolved. V dropped 5 bases and J dropped 0 bases, with 12 bases sitting between them. CDR1 and CDR2 from the germline V gene are LGHNA and YSLEER. There are 15 residues in the CDR3. CDR3 region: CASSAEYASTDTQYF. CDR3 nucleotide sequence: TGCGCCAGCAGCGCGGAGTACGCTAGCACAGATACGCAGTATTTT.

This clonotype has at least ten counts. The chain recombines TRBV28 with TRBJ1-1; possibly TRBD1 for D (6 bases). The CDR3 contains 14 residues. Germline assignment: CDR1 MDHEN and CDR2 SYDVKM. V shed 6 bases and J shed 2 bases, with 13 bases lying between them. Here the CDR3 reads CASRKQGPNTEAFF. The CDR3 DNA reads as TGTGCCAGCAGGAAACAGGGTCCCAACACTGAAGCTTTCTTT.

V usage is TRBV5-1 and J usage is TRBJ2-5, with 10 bases identical to TRBD2. Germline V gene sequence: CDR1 SGHRS, CDR2 YFSETQ. V dropped 6 bases and J dropped 3; count of bases not matched to a gene: 8. The CDR3 covers 15 residues. CDR3 DNA: TGCGCCAGCACCCGGACGCTAGCGGGAGAAGAGACCCAGTACTTC. This encodes CASTRTLAGEETQYF.

The table lists this clonotype with many counts. The rearrangement joins TRBV25-1 to TRBJ1-1; weak D call: TRBD1 (6 bases). CDR3 length: 14 amino acids. The germline V gene has CDR1 MGHDK and CDR2 SYGVNS. The germline V and J ends were trimmed by 6 bases and 5 bases, with 16 bases remaining between them. The CDR3 spells CASSQVGQGTEAFF. For the CDR3, the DNA is TGTGCCAGCAGCCAGGTTGGTCAGGGGACTGAAGCTTTCTTT.

This clonotype has just a few counts. J is TRBJ1-6 and V is TRBV6-6; 9 bases fit TRBD1. CDR3 length: 17 residues. J was trimmed by 8 bases and V by 2 bases; bases with no gene match: 10. The germline gives CDR1 MNHNY, CDR2 SVGAGI (reference sequence). The CDR3 here is CASSYPPGQGLYSPLHF. In nucleotides, the CDR3 is TGTGCCAGCAGTTACCCCCCGGGACAGGGTTTATATTCACCCCTCCACTTT.

The chain combines TRBV20-1 with TRBJ2-1, with D unresolved. The CDR3 loop spans 8 amino acids. Looked up from germline, CDR1 is DFQATT and CDR2 is SNEGSKA (reference sequence). V gave up 8 bases and J gave up 16 bases, with 12 bases separating them. This chain's CDR3 is CSPNRYFF. In DNA form, the CDR3 reads TGCAGTCCTAACAGATACTTCTTC.

The chain uses TRBV24-1 and TRBJ2-2; D gene unclear. The CDR3 runs to 15 residues. V lost 9 bases, J lost 0 bases, and 13 bases lay in between. Germline values: CDR1 KGHDR, CDR2 SFDVKD. The CDR3: CATHPGFPNTGELFF. The DNA of the CDR3 is TGTGCCACCCATCCCGGGTTCCCGAACACCGGGGAGCTGTTTTTT.

The chain joins TRBV6-1 to TRBJ1-2; D is ambiguous. Trimming removed 4 bases from V and 0 bases from J, with 9 bases in between. The length of the CDR3 is 14 residues. Germline lookup yields CDR1 MNHNS and CDR2 SASEGT. CDR3 loop: CASSGGPANYGYTF. CDR3 sequence (DNA): TGTGCCAGCAGTGGAGGGCCTGCTAACTATGGCTACACCTTC.

The chain has TRBV24-1 and TRBJ2-1; 9 positions match TRBD2. V lost 4 bases and J lost 1; bases outside the gene matches: 4. The CDR3 length is 16 residues. CDR1 and CDR2 from the germline V gene are KGHDR and SFDVKD. The CDR3 nucleotides read TGTGCCACCAGTGAGGCTAGCGGGATGTCCTACAATGAGCAGTTCTTC. Its protein product is CATSEASGMSYNEQFF.

Only a few counts were recorded for this clonotype. V gene TRBV3-1 combines with J gene TRBJ2-1, with D perhaps matching TRBD1 (5 bases). The CDR3 totals 13 residues. The V gene's germline CDR1 is LGHDT and CDR2 YNNKEL (reference sequence). V lost 1 base and J lost 6, with 7 bases in between. CDR3 DNA: TGTGCCAGCAGCCAAGTGGGGCTCAATGAGCAGTTCTTC. Its translation is CASSQVGLNEQFF.